This T cell receptor (beta chain) was recorded in a study of blood T cell repertoires in COVID-19. Across the whole study: Donors in the United States, Italy and Spain gave samples during acute or convalescent COVID-19. Nucleic acid was either cDNA or gDNA, and it came from T cells, B-cell-depleted T cells, or PBMCs.

The CDR3 contains 14 residues. J lost 3 bases, V lost 3 bases, and 5 bases had no gene match. CDR1 and CDR2 from the germline V gene are SNHLY and FYNNEI. In the source study's methods: Amplified reference gene primers provided the basis for estimating nucleated cell counts. Profiled with immunoSEQ multiplex PCR; TCRdb holds only in-frame clones, not every one. The DNA gave D and trimming, while V, J and clone size come from that table. The data hold roughly 13,000 clones, with 84% observed a single time. The source material was peripheral blood. The genes are TRBV2 and TRBJ2-7; 7 bases line up with TRBD1. The clonotype originates from a woman aged 50 to 60 with active or convalescent COVID-19. CDR3 DNA: TGTGCCAGCAGTGACCCCGGGACAGACTACGAGCAGTACTTC. Translating it yields CASSDPGTDYEQYF.